The present TCR beta chain was sequenced within a study of T cell responses to AZD1222 COVID-19 vaccine. Study-wide background: Analyses pooled second doses at about 4 or about 12 weeks. Overall study results and limits: Nearly half of spike-specific TCRs reportedly go after variant regions that carry no mutations. Donors were largely white British and mainly female; clonal diversity was possibly underestimated. Spike as a whole was targeted by vaccine-associated CD4 TCRs, dominant at 160-218 and 743-854.

Profiled with immunoSEQ multiplex PCR; TCRdb holds only in-frame clones, not every one. The sample consists of roughly 120,000 clones, about 90% of them appearing once. The CDR3 is 15 residues long. V was trimmed by 0 bases and J by 2 bases, leaving 12 bases between them. The V gene's germline CDR1 is SGHNT and CDR2 YYREEE (reference sequence). Notes on this clone: Its specificity is not known.

The receptor comes from an adult in good health. The chain recombines TRBV5-4 with TRBJ2-7; the D gene is possibly TRBD1 (5 bases). The input for sequencing was peripheral blood, taken on day 0 of AZD1222 vaccination. CDR3 DNA: TGTGCCAGCAGCTTGGCCCCCGGCAGGGCCTACGAGCAGTACTTC. The encoded protein is CASSLAPGRAYEQYF.